This T cell receptor (beta chain) came from a study of blood T cell repertoires in COVID-19. Germline trimming cut 3 bases from V and 5 bases from J; bases unmatched to any gene: 9. Germline CDR1 SGHVS, CDR2 FQNEAQ. The CDR3 is 15 amino acids. This clone was seen only once. The data were produced by immunoSEQ multiplex PCR, yet TCRdb's version contains in-frame clones alone and is incomplete. This table holds 9,000 to 15,000 clones, over 70% found once. The sequence was collected from a man in his 60s with COVID-19, enrolled during active disease. The chain employs TRBV7-8 and TRBJ2-5, with 7 bases fitting TRBD2. The specimen was peripheral blood. CDR3 nucleotides: TGTGCCAGCAGCTTTTATACGGTGGGGGGGGAGACCCAGTACTTC. Its protein is CASSFYTVGGETQYF.